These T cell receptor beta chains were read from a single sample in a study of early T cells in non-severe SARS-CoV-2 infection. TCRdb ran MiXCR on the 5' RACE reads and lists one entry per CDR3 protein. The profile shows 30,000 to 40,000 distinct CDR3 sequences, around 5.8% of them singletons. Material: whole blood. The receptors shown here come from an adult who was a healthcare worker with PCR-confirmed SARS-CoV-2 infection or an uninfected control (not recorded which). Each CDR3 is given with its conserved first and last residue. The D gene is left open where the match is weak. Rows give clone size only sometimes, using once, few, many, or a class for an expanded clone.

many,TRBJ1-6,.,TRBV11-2,TGTGCCAGCAGCTTAGCGGCAGGGACGAGGAGTAATTCACCCCTCCACTTT,CASSLAAGTRSNSPLHF
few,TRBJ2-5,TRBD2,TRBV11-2,TGTGCCAGCAGCCCTCAACCGGGACTAGCTAGGGAGACCCAGTACTTC,CASSPQPGLARETQYF
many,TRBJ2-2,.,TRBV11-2,TGTGCCAGCAGCCCAACTAACACCGGGGAGCTGTTTTTT,CASSPTNTGELFF
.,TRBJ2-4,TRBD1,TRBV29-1,TGCAGCGTGACAGGGTTGGAAAACATTCAGTACTTC,CSVTGLENIQYF
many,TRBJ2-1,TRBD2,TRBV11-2,TGTGCCAGCAGCTCTAGTGGGATGACTAGCGGGAACAATGAGCAGTTCTTC,CASSSSGMTSGNNEQFF
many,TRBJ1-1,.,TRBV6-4,TGTGCCAGCAGTGGGTATCCGAACACTGAAGCTTTCTTT,CASSGYPNTEAFF
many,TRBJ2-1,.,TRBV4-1,TGCGCCAGCAGCCAGTCCGGGCCCCCGGGACCCGCTGGGCAGTTCTTC,CASSQSGPPGPAGQFF
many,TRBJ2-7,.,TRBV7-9,TGTGCCAGCAGCTTCGGCCAGCCCTCCTACGAGCAGTACTTC,CASSFGQPSYEQYF
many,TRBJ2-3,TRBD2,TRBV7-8,TGTGCCAGCAGCTTACGGGGGGTAGCGGGAGAGGCGCAGTATTTT,CASSLRGVAGEAQYF
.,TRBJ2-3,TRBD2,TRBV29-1,TGCAGTGCGGGGGGCTTCGCAGATACGCAGTATTTT,CSAGGFADTQYF
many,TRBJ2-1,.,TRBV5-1,TGCGCCAGCAGCCCCCGTCCCTCCTACAATGAGCAGTTCTTC,CASSPRPSYNEQFF
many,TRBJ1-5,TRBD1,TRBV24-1,TGTGCCACCAGTGAGGGACAGAAGAATCAGCCCCAGCATTTT,CATSEGQKNQPQHF
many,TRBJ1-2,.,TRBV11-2,TGTGCCAGCAGCTTAGACCCCTCAGATACCTATGGCTACACCTTC,CASSLDPSDTYGYTF
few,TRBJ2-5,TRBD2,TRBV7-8,TGTGCCAGCAGGTACCCTAGCGGCCAAGAGACCCAGTACTTC,CASRYPSGQETQYF
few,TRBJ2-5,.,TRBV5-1,TGCGCCAGCAGCTCCGAGCGCCTAAGGGGAGAGACCCAGTACTTC,CASSSERLRGETQYF
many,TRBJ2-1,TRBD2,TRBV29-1,TGCAGCGTTGAACCCGGACTAGACGGCGGCGGGAATGAGCAGTTCTTC,CSVEPGLDGGGNEQFF
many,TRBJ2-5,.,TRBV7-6,TGTGCCAGCAGCTTAGGCGAAAAAGAGACCCAGTACTTC,CASSLGEKETQYF
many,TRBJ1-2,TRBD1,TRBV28,TGTGCCAGCAGTCAGGCTGGACAGGGGGCGTTGGGCTACACCTTC,CASSQAGQGALGYTF
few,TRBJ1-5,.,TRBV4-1,TGCGCCAGCAGCCTAGGGATTTACAGGGAGGGGTTCAATCAGCCCCAGCATTTT,CASSLGIYREGFNQPQHF
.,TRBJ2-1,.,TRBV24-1,TGTGCCACCAGTGGAGGGGCGGGCCGGAGCGGCAATGAGCAGTTCTTC,CATSGGAGRSGNEQFF
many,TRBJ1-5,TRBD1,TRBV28,TGTGCCAGCAGTCCCTCCGGGACAGGGGAATATCAGCCCCAGCATTTT,CASSPSGTGEYQPQHF
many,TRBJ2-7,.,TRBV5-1,TGCGCCAGCAGCTTGAGTCTGTCCTACGAGCAGTACTTC,CASSLSLSYEQYF
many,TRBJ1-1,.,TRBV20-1,TGCAGTGCTAGAGTCCACGACCTAAACACTGAAGCTTTCTTT,CSARVHDLNTEAFF
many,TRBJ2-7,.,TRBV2,TGTGCCAGCAGTCGTGGGGTCCACGAGCAGTACTTC,CASSRGVHEQYF
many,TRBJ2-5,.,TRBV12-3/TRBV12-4,TGTGCCAGCAGCTTGCTCCGGGACAAAGAGACCCAGTACTTC,CASSLLRDKETQYF
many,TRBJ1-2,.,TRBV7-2,TGTGCCAGCAGCTTAGATACAAGGGCTCTTTATGGCTACACCTTC,CASSLDTRALYGYTF
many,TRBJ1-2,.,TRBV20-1,TGCAGTGCTAGACTTCCCGGAGGCTATGGCTACACCTTC,CSARLPGGYGYTF
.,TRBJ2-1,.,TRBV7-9,TGTGCCAGCAGGCCTACACTCGGGTACAATGAGCAGTTCTTC,CASRPTLGYNEQFF
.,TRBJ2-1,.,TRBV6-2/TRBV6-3,TGTGCCAGCAGTTTCAGCAGAAATGAGCAGTTCTTC,CASSFSRNEQFF
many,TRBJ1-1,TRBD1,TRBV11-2,TGTGCCAGCAGCTTAGCCGCTCCGAAGACAGGGCGACCTGAAGCTTTCTTT,CASSLAAPKTGRPEAFF
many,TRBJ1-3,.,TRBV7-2,TGTGCCAGCAGCTTAGGGGGGACGGGGAACTCTGGAAACACCATATATTTT,CASSLGGTGNSGNTIYF
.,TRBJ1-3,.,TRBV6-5,TGTGCCAGCAGTTTCGGGAGAAGCTCTGGAAACACCATATATTTT,CASSFGRSSGNTIYF